This TCR beta chain came from a study of T-cell reconstitution after alpha-beta-depleted transplantation in children. There are a few counts of this clonotype. Researchers prepared the TCRbeta library using unique molecular identifiers, the study reports. MiXCR, applied by TCRdb to the PCR reads, yields one record per CDR3 protein. Among around 400,000 distinct CDR3 sequences listed, around 21% were seen once. This CDR3 has 15 amino acids. In germline, CDR1 is DFQATT, CDR2 SNEGSKA (reference sequence). Trimming shortened V by 4 bases and J by 4 bases, and 19 bases separated the two germline ends. The TCR sequence derives from a human donor who donated a stem cell graft to a child with acute myeloid leukemia. This chain uses TRBV20-1 with TRBJ1-2; no firm D call. The sequences come from PBMCs from the stem cell graft donor, collected from the stem cell graft. CDR3 sequence: CSAILGEGVGYGYTF. The CDR3 DNA is TGCAGTGCTATCCTCGGGGAGGGAGTGGGCTATGGCTACACCTTC.